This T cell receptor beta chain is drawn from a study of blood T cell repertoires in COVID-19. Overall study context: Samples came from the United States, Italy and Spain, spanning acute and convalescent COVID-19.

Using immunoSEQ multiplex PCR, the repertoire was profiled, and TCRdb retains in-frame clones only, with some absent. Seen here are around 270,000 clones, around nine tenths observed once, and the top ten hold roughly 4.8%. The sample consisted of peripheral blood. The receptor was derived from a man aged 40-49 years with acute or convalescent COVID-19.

CDR3 amino acids: CASSPGGLLRDTQYF. In DNA, the CDR3 is TGCGCCAGCAGCCCCGGAGGGCTTTTGAGGGATACGCAGTATTTT. V gene TRBV5-1 combines with J gene TRBJ2-3; D perhaps matches TRBD2 (6 bases). Germline-derived CDR1 and CDR2 are SGHRS and YFSETQ. V was cut by 4 bases and J by 6 bases, with 18 bases left in between. This CDR3 has 15 amino acids.